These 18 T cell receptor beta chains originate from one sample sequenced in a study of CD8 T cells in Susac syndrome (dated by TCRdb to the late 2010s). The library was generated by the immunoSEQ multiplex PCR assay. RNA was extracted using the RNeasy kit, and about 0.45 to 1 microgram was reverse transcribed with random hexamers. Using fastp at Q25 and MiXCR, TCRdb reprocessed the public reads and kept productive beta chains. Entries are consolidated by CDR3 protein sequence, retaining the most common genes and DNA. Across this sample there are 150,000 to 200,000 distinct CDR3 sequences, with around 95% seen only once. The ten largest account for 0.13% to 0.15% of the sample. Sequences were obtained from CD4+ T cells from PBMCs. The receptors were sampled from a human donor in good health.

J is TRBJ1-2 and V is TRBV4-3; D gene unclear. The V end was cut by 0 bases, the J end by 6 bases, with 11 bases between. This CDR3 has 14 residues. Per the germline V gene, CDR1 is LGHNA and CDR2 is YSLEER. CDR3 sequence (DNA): TGCGCCAGCAGCCAAGATCGAGGGTTAGATGGCTACACCTTC. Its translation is CASSQDRGLDGYTF.

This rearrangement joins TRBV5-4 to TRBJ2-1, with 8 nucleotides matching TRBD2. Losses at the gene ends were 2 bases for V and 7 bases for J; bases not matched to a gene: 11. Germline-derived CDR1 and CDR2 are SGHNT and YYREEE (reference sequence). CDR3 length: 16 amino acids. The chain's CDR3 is CASSLLAGLVSNEQFF. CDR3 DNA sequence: TGTGCCAGCAGCTTATTAGCGGGACTAGTAAGTAATGAGCAGTTCTTC.

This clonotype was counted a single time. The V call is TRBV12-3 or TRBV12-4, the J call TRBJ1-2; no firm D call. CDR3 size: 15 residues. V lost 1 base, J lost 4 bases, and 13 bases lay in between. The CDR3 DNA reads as TGTGCCAGCAGTTTAGTCGGACCCAACCTCTATGGCTACACCTTC. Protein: CASSLVGPNLYGYTF.

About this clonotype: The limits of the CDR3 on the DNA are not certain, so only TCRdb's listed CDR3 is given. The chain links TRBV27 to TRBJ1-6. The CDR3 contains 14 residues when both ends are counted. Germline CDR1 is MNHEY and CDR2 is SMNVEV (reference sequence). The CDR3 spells CASSSSSRNSPLHF.

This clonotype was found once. CDR3 nucleotide sequence: TGCAGTGCTGCGGACGTTCAGAATCAGCCCCAGCATTTT. It translates to CSAADVQNQPQHF. The chain couples TRBV20-1 to TRBJ1-5; D remains unclear. This CDR3 comprises 13 residues. Germline CDR1 DFQATT, CDR2 SNEGSKA (reference sequence). V dropped 5 bases and J dropped 4 bases, with 12 bases sitting between them.

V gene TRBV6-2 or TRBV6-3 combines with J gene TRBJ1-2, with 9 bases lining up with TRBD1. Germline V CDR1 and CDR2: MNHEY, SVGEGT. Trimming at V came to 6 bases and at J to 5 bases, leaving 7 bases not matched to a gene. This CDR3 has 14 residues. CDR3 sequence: CASRRGQGAYGYTF. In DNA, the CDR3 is TGTGCCAGCAGAAGGGGACAGGGTGCGTATGGCTACACCTTC.

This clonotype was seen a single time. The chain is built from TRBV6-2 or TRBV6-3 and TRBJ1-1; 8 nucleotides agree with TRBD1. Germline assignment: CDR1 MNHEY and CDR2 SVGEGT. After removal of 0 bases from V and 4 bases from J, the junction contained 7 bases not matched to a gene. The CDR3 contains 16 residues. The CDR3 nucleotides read TGTGCCAGCAGTTACTCGATTGGACAGGGAGGCACTGAAGCTTTCTTT. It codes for CASSYSIGQGGTEAFF.

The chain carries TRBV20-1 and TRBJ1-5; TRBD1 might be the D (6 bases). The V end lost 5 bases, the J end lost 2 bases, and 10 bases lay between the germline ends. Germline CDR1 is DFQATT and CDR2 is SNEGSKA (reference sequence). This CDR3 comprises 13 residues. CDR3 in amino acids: CSADEGGNQPQHF. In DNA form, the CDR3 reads TGCAGTGCTGACGAGGGGGGCAATCAGCCCCAGCATTTT.

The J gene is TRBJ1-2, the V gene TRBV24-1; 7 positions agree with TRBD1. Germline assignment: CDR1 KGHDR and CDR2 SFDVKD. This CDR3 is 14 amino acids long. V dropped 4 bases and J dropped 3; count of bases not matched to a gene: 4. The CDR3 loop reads CATSDQGQDYGYTF. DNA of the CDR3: TGTGCCACCAGTGACCAAGGACAGGACTATGGCTACACCTTC.

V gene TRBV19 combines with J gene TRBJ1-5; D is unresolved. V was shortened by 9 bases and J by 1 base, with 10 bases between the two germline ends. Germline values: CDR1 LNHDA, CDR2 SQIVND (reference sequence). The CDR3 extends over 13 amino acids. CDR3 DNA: TGTGCCAGCACGCACAGAAGCAATCAGCCCCAGCATTTT. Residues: CASTHRSNQPQHF.

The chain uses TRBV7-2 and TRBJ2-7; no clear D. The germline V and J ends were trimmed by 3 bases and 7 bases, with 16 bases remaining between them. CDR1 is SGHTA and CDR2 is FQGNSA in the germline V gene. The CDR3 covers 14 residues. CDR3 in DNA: TGTGCCAGCAGCTTGGACGGAACCCTACGGGAGCAGTACTTC. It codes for CASSLDGTLREQYF. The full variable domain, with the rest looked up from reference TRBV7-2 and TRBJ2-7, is GAGVSQSPSNKVTEKGKDVELRCDPISGHTALYWYRQSLGQGLEFLIYFQGNSAPDKSGLPSDRFSAERTGGSVSTLTIQRTQQEDSAVYLCASSLDGTLREQYFGPGTRLTVT.

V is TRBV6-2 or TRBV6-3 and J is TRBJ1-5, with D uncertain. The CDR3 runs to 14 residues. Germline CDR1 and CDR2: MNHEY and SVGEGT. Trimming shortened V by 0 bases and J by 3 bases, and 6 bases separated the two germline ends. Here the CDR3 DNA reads TGTGCCAGCAGTTACTCGACGAACAATCAGCCCCAGCATTTT. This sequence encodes CASSYSTNNQPQHF.

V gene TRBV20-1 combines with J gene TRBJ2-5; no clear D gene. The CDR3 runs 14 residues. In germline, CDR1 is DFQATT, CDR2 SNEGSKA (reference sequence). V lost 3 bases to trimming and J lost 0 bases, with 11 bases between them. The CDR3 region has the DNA TGCAGTGCTAGGAATGTCCAGAACCAAGAGACCCAGTACTTC. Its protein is CSARNVQNQETQYF.

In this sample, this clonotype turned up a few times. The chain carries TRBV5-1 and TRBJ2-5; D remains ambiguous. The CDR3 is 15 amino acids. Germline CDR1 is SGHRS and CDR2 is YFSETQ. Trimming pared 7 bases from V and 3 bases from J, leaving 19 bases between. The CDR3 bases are TGCGCCAGCCGCCAAGTCGGTCGCTCGGAAGAGACCCAGTACTTC. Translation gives CASRQVGRSEETQYF.

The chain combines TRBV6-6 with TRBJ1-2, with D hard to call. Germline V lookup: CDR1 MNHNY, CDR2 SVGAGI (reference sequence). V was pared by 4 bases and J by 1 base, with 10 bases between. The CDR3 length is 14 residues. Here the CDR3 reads CASSSVVSNYGYTF. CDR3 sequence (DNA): TGTGCCAGCAGTTCAGTCGTCAGTAACTATGGCTACACCTTC.

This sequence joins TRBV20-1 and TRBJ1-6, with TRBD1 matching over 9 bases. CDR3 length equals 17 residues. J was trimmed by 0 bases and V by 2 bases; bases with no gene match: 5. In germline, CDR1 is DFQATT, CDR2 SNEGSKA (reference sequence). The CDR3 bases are TGCAGTGCTAGAAACAGGGGGCCCAGCTCCTATAATTCACCCCTCCACTTT. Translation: CSARNRGPSSYNSPLHF.

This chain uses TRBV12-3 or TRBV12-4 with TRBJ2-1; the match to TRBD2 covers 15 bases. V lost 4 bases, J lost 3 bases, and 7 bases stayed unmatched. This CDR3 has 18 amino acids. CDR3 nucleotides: TGTGCCAGCAGTTGGGCCGGGACTAGCGGGGGGCGCTACAATGAGCAGTTCTTC. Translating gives CASSWAGTSGGRYNEQFF.

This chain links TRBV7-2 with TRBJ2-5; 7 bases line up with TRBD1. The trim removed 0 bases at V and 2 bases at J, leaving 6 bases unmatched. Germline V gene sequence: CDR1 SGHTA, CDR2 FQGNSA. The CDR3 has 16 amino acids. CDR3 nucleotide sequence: TGTGCCAGCAGCTTAGCCCCGGGCAGGGGGCAAGAGACCCAGTACTTC. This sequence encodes CASSLAPGRGQETQYF.